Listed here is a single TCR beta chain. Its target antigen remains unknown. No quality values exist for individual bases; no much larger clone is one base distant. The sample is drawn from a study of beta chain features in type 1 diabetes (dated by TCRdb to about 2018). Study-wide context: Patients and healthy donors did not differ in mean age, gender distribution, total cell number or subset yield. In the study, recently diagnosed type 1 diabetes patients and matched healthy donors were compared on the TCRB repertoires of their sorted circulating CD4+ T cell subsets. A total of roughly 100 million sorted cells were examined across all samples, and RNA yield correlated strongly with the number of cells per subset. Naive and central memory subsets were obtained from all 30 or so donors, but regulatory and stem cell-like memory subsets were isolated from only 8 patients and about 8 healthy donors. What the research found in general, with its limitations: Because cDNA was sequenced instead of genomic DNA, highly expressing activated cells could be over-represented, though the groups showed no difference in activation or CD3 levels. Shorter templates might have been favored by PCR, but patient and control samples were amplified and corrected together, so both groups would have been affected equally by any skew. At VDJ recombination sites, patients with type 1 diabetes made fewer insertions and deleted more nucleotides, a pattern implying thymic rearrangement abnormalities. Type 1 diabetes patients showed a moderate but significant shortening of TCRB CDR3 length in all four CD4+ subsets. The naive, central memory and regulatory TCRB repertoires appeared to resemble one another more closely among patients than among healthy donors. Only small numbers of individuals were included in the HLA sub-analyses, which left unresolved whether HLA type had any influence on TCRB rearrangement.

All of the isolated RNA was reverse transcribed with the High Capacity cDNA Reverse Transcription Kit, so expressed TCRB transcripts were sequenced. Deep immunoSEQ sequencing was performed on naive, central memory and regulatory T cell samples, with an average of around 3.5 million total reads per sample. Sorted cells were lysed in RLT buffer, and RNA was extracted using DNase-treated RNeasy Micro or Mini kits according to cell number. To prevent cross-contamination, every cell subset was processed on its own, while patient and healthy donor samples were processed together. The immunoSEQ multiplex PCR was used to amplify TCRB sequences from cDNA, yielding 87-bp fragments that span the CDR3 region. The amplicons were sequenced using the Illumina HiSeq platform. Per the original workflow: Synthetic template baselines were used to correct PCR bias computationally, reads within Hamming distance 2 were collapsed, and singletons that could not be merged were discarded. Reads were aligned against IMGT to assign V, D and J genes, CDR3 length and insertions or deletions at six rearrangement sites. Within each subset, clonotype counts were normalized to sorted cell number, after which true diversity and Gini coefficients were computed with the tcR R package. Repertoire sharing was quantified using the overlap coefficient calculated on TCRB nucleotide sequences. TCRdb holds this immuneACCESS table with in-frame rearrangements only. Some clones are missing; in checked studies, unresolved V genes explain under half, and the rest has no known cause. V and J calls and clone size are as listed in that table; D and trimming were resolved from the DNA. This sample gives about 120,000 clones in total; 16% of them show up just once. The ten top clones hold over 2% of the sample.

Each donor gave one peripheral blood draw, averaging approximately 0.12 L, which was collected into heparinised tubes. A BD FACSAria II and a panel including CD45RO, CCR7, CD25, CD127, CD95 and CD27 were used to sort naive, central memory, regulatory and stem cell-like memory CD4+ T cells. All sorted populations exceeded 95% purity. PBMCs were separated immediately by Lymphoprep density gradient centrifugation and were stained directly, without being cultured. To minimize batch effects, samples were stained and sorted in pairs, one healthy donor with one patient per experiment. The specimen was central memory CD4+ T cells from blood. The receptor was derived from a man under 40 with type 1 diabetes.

The CDR3 in this case is CAISEALWEGNEQFF. The DNA reads as follows: TGTGCCATCAGTGAGGCTCTATGGGAAGGGAATGAGCAGTTCTTC. Recombination connected TRBV10-3 to TRBJ2-1; too little of a D gene remains to name it. The germline V gene specifies ENHRY as CDR1 and SYGVKD as CDR2. V is cut by 2 bases and J by 7 bases, and the space between the germline ends is 15 bases. Counted from cysteine to phenylalanine, this CDR3 has 15 amino acids. The sequence is cut down to CDR3 DNA, 45 bases in frame from base 1.